The rows below give T cell receptor beta chains drawn from one sample of a study of T-cell memory formation after mild COVID-19. TCRdb reanalysed the 5' RACE reads using MiXCR and keeps one entry per CDR3 protein. The sample yields fewer than 150,000 distinct CDR3 sequences, 13% to 15% seen once. The sequenced sample consisted of PBMCs or a T cell subset sorted from them (not recorded which). Source of these receptors: an adult woman who had mild COVID-19 (a few samples of this study predate the infection). Cell type and time point are not known. CDR3s include the opening cysteine and the closing phenylalanine or tryptophan. D genes are given only for firm matches. Clone size is given for some rows only: seen once, a few or many times, or a class if the clone is expanded.

v_call: TRBV6-1
clone_size: -
d_call: -
j_call: TRBJ2-7
cdr3_aa: CASRSYSTSYEQYF
cdr3_nt: TGTGCCAGCAGATCGTACAGCACCTCCTACGAGCAGTACTTC

v_call: TRBV7-9
clone_size: few
d_call: -
j_call: TRBJ1-1
cdr3_aa: CASSFLPVPSPTEAFF
cdr3_nt: TGTGCCAGCAGCTTCCTCCCCGTACCGTCACCCACTGAAGCTTTCTTT

v_call: TRBV29-1
clone_size: few
d_call: -
j_call: TRBJ1-2
cdr3_aa: CSVPGGANGYTF
cdr3_nt: TGCAGCGTCCCCGGCGGGGCGAATGGCTACACCTTC

v_call: TRBV6-2/TRBV6-3
clone_size: few
d_call: -
j_call: TRBJ1-1
cdr3_aa: CASSLGLYTEAFF
cdr3_nt: TGTGCCAGCAGTCTAGGGTTGTACACTGAAGCTTTCTTT

v_call: TRBV20-1
clone_size: few
d_call: -
j_call: TRBJ1-2
cdr3_aa: CSARVKTVPYGYTF
cdr3_nt: TGCAGTGCTAGAGTGAAAACAGTTCCATATGGCTACACCTTC

v_call: TRBV3-1
clone_size: -
d_call: -
j_call: TRBJ1-1
cdr3_aa: CASSQDLRTEAFF
cdr3_nt: TGTGCCAGCAGCCAAGATCTGAGGACTGAAGCTTTCTTT

v_call: TRBV12-3/TRBV12-4
clone_size: -
d_call: -
j_call: TRBJ2-1
cdr3_aa: CASMDSYNEQFF
cdr3_nt: TGTGCCAGCATGGACAGCTACAATGAGCAGTTCTTC

v_call: TRBV7-9
clone_size: -
d_call: -
j_call: TRBJ2-7
cdr3_aa: CASSSGRGQQYF
cdr3_nt: TGTGCCAGCAGCTCCGGTAGGGGACAGCAGTACTTC

v_call: TRBV4-1
clone_size: -
d_call: TRBD1
j_call: TRBJ1-5
cdr3_aa: CASSQKTGDSNQPQHF
cdr3_nt: TGCGCCAGCAGCCAGAAGACAGGGGATAGCAATCAGCCCCAGCATTTT

v_call: TRBV29-1
clone_size: -
d_call: TRBD1
j_call: TRBJ2-5
cdr3_aa: CSVNRPTGAGETQYF
cdr3_nt: TGCAGCGTCAACAGGCCGACAGGGGCGGGGGAGACCCAGTACTTC

v_call: TRBV29-1
clone_size: few
d_call: -
j_call: TRBJ2-7
cdr3_aa: CSVLGSSYEQYF
cdr3_nt: TGCAGCGTTTTAGGGAGCTCCTACGAGCAGTACTTC

v_call: TRBV7-3
clone_size: -
d_call: TRBD1
j_call: TRBJ2-7
cdr3_aa: CASREADRGLYEQYF
cdr3_nt: TGTGCCAGCAGAGAGGCGGACAGGGGGCTATACGAGCAGTACTTC

v_call: TRBV24-1
clone_size: many
d_call: TRBD1
j_call: TRBJ2-1
cdr3_aa: CATSTGGIGNEQFF
cdr3_nt: TGTGCCACCAGTACAGGGGGCATAGGGAATGAGCAGTTCTTC

v_call: TRBV5-1
clone_size: many
d_call: -
j_call: TRBJ2-3
cdr3_aa: CASSLAFSGGSTDTQYF
cdr3_nt: TGCGCCAGCAGCTTGGCATTCTCTGGTGGATCCACAGATACGCAGTATTTT

v_call: TRBV4-1
clone_size: -
d_call: -
j_call: TRBJ1-4
cdr3_aa: CASSQQGGVTNEKLFF
cdr3_nt: TGCGCCAGCAGCCAGCAAGGAGGGGTAACTAATGAAAAACTGTTTTTT

v_call: TRBV6-2/TRBV6-3
clone_size: few
d_call: TRBD2
j_call: TRBJ2-3
cdr3_aa: CASRRAGATDTQYF
cdr3_nt: TGTGCCAGCAGGCGAGCGGGAGCCACAGATACGCAGTATTTT

v_call: TRBV7-6
clone_size: -
d_call: -
j_call: TRBJ2-2
cdr3_aa: CASRSQQTGELFF
cdr3_nt: TGTGCCAGCCGCTCGCAGCAAACCGGGGAGCTGTTTTTT

v_call: TRBV27
clone_size: -
d_call: TRBD1
j_call: TRBJ1-2
cdr3_aa: CASSLTGFYGYTF
cdr3_nt: TGTGCCAGCAGTTTGACAGGGTTCTATGGCTACACCTTC

v_call: TRBV4-3
clone_size: -
d_call: -
j_call: TRBJ1-2
cdr3_aa: CASSQDVTAYGYTF
cdr3_nt: TGCGCCAGCAGCCAAGATGTGACAGCCTATGGCTACACCTTC

v_call: TRBV2
clone_size: -
d_call: -
j_call: TRBJ2-1
cdr3_aa: CASSDAQRRYNEQFF
cdr3_nt: TGTGCCAGCAGTGACGCCCAGCGGAGATACAATGAGCAGTTCTTC

v_call: TRBV10-3
clone_size: -
d_call: -
j_call: TRBJ2-1
cdr3_aa: CAITSVGENEQFF
cdr3_nt: TGTGCCATCACCAGCGTCGGAGAGAATGAGCAGTTCTTC

v_call: TRBV30
clone_size: -
d_call: -
j_call: TRBJ2-7
cdr3_aa: CAWSSGDTLWEQYF
cdr3_nt: TGTGCCTGGAGTAGCGGGGACACCCTCTGGGAGCAGTACTTC

v_call: TRBV6-2/TRBV6-3
clone_size: few
d_call: -
j_call: TRBJ2-2
cdr3_aa: CASSQWDTTPGELFF
cdr3_nt: TGTGCCAGCAGCCAATGGGACACTACCCCCGGGGAGCTGTTTTTT

v_call: TRBV30
clone_size: few
d_call: -
j_call: TRBJ2-1
cdr3_aa: CAWCHGMAYNEQFF
cdr3_nt: TGTGCCTGGTGTCACGGGATGGCCTACAATGAGCAGTTCTTC

v_call: TRBV10-2
clone_size: few
d_call: -
j_call: TRBJ2-7
cdr3_aa: CASTISRGHYEQYF
cdr3_nt: TGCGCCAGCACAATATCTAGGGGCCACTACGAGCAGTACTTC

v_call: TRBV2
clone_size: -
d_call: -
j_call: TRBJ1-2
cdr3_aa: CASSPAGNYGYTF
cdr3_nt: TGTGCCAGCAGTCCGGCAGGGAACTATGGCTACACCTTC

v_call: TRBV12-3/TRBV12-4
clone_size: few
d_call: -
j_call: TRBJ1-1
cdr3_aa: CASSLGGNMAFF
cdr3_nt: TGTGCCAGCAGTTTAGGGGGGAACATGGCTTTCTTT

v_call: TRBV6-5
clone_size: few
d_call: TRBD1
j_call: TRBJ2-3
cdr3_aa: CASSYLGQGYVSTDTQYF
cdr3_nt: TGTGCCAGCAGTTACTTGGGACAGGGATATGTTAGTACAGATACGCAGTATTTT

v_call: TRBV4-1
clone_size: -
d_call: -
j_call: TRBJ2-1
cdr3_aa: CASSQVVGPVEEDF
cdr3_nt: TGCGCCAGCAGCCAAGTTGTAGGACCTGTCGAGGAGGACTTC

v_call: TRBV10-3
clone_size: few
d_call: -
j_call: TRBJ1-3
cdr3_aa: CAISEEGNTIYF
cdr3_nt: TGTGCCATCAGTGAGGAGGGGAACACCATATATTTT

v_call: TRBV7-9
clone_size: many
d_call: -
j_call: TRBJ2-1
cdr3_aa: CASSSPRTPLYNEQFF
cdr3_nt: TGTGCCAGCAGCTCGCCCCGGACGCCACTCTACAATGAGCAGTTCTTC

v_call: TRBV27
clone_size: -
d_call: -
j_call: TRBJ2-7
cdr3_aa: CASSLSGLRSSYEQYF
cdr3_nt: TGTGCCAGCAGTTTATCGGGGTTGAGGAGCTCCTACGAGCAGTACTTC

v_call: TRBV9
clone_size: -
d_call: -
j_call: TRBJ2-2
cdr3_aa: CASSASDGNTGELFF
cdr3_nt: TGTGCCAGCAGCGCATCGGACGGGAACACCGGGGAGCTGTTTTTT

v_call: TRBV29-1
clone_size: many
d_call: -
j_call: TRBJ2-1
cdr3_aa: CSTYPGQRNNEQFF
cdr3_nt: TGCAGCACCTACCCTGGACAGAGAAACAATGAGCAGTTCTTC

v_call: TRBV6-5
clone_size: -
d_call: -
j_call: TRBJ1-5
cdr3_aa: CASSQGRHQPQHF
cdr3_nt: TGTGCCAGCAGTCAGGGACGGCATCAGCCCCAGCATTTT

v_call: TRBV4-1
clone_size: -
d_call: -
j_call: TRBJ1-5
cdr3_aa: CASSQDWQGIQPQHF
cdr3_nt: TGCGCCAGCAGCCAAGATTGGCAGGGAATTCAGCCCCAGCATTTT

v_call: TRBV7-9
clone_size: few
d_call: TRBD1
j_call: TRBJ1-2
cdr3_aa: CASSNSDRADGYTF
cdr3_nt: TGTGCCAGCAGCAATTCTGACAGGGCCGACGGCTACACCTTC

v_call: TRBV6-5
clone_size: few
d_call: -
j_call: TRBJ1-1
cdr3_aa: CASSYGTRDIEAFF
cdr3_nt: TGTGCCAGCAGTTACGGTACAAGGGATATTGAAGCTTTCTTT

v_call: TRBV5-1
clone_size: many
d_call: -
j_call: TRBJ1-1
cdr3_aa: CASSLVLNTEAFF
cdr3_nt: TGCGCCAGCAGCTTGGTTCTTAACACTGAAGCTTTCTTT

v_call: TRBV6-6
clone_size: few
d_call: -
j_call: TRBJ2-7
cdr3_aa: CASSYDRTTSSYEQYF
cdr3_nt: TGTGCCAGCAGTTACGACAGGACTACTAGCTCCTACGAGCAGTACTTC

v_call: TRBV5-1
clone_size: few
d_call: -
j_call: TRBJ1-1
cdr3_aa: CASSLAPGVATEAFF
cdr3_nt: TGCGCCAGCAGCTTGGCCCCGGGGGTCGCCACTGAAGCTTTCTTT

v_call: TRBV7-8
clone_size: few
d_call: -
j_call: TRBJ1-6
cdr3_aa: CASSLDRRINSPLHF
cdr3_nt: TGTGCCAGCAGCTTGGACAGACGGATAAATTCACCCCTCCACTTT

v_call: TRBV5-4
clone_size: -
d_call: TRBD1
j_call: TRBJ2-7
cdr3_aa: CASNLQGAPTYEQYF
cdr3_nt: TGTGCCAGCAACCTTCAGGGGGCCCCGACCTACGAGCAGTACTTC

v_call: TRBV4-2
clone_size: many
d_call: -
j_call: TRBJ2-5
cdr3_aa: CASSQDEETQYF
cdr3_nt: TGTGCCAGCAGCCAAGATGAAGAGACCCAGTACTTC

v_call: TRBV20-1
clone_size: few
d_call: TRBD2
j_call: TRBJ2-5
cdr3_aa: CSARDFRLAEETQYF
cdr3_nt: TGCAGTGCTAGAGACTTTAGACTAGCGGAAGAGACCCAGTACTTC